The 2 T cell receptor beta chains below come from one sample, sequenced in a study of persistence of HIV-infected CD4 T cells. No antigen has been identified for these receptors. An overlapping HIV-1 Gag peptide pool stimulated these cells at 0.95 to 1 ug/peptide/mL. CD4+ T cells upregulating both CD40 ligand and CD69 were sorted as responding cells. Sequencing used immunoSEQ version 4 in survey mode. Clones were read by immunoSEQ multiplex PCR, and TCRdb kept only the in-frame ones, dropping some. The sample records under 40,000 clones, 65% to 75% being singletons. This specimen consisted of CD4+ T cells sorted from PBMCs after approximately 19-hour stimulation, obtained from a patient who received antiretroviral therapy. These receptors all come from an adult man with HIV who was CMV-seropositive.

This clone was seen a single time. J is TRBJ1-4 and V is TRBV6-5, with TRBD1 as a possible D gene (6 bases). There are 14 residues in the CDR3. Trimming removed 6 bases from V and 3 bases from J, with 11 bases in between. Germline values: CDR1 MNHEY, CDR2 SVGAGI. In DNA, the CDR3 is TGTGCCAGCAGCCGTAACAGGGCTAATGAAAAACTGTTTTTT. It is translated as CASSRNRANEKLFF.

The chain recombines TRBV9 with TRBJ1-3; D is possibly TRBD1 (5 bases). Germline V lookup: CDR1 SGDLS, CDR2 YYNGEE. This CDR3 comprises 15 residues. Trimming pared 0 bases from V and 3 bases from J, leaving 10 bases between. The CDR3 sequence is CASSVAGTYGNTIYF. The CDR3 DNA reads TGTGCCAGCAGCGTAGCAGGGACCTATGGAAACACCATATATTTT.